This TCR beta chain emerged from a study of cytomegalovirus exposure and HLA in healthy donors. Germline trimming cut 7 bases from V and 5 bases from J; bases unmatched to any gene: 4. Per germline, CDR1 LNHDA and CDR2 SQIVND (reference sequence). The CDR3 consists of 12 residues. Turning to this clone: The antigen is undetermined.

Study-level results: Certain indistinguishable V segments, among them TRBV6-2 and TRBV6-3, were excluded. Across all donors, roughly uniform sequencing depth was an assumption of the presence/absence analyses.

The PCR contained 60 Vbeta and 13 Jbeta primers. Sequencing was performed with immunoSEQ multiplex PCR; in TCRdb, only in-frame clones are kept and a portion is missing. The sample carries 170,000 or so clones, about 73% recorded once. This chain links TRBV19 with TRBJ1-1, with TRBD1 identical over 7 bases. The source of this sequence is a woman between 45 and 60 years old in good health and CMV-seropositive. The sequenced sample consisted of PBMCs. The CDR3 bases are TGTGCCAGTACCCTGGGACAGACTGAAGCTTTCTTT. Encoded protein: CASTLGQTEAFF.